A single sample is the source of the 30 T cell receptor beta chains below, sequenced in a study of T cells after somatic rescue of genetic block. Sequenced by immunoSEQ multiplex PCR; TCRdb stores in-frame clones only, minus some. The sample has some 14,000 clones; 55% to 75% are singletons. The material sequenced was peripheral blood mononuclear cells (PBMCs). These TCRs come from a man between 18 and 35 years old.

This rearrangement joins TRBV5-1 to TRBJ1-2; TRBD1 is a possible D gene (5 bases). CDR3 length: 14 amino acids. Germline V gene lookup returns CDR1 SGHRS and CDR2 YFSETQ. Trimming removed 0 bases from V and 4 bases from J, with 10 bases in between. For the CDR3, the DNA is TGCGCCAGCAGCTTGGGGGAAGGGGCCTATGGCTACACCTTC. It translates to CASSLGEGAYGYTF.

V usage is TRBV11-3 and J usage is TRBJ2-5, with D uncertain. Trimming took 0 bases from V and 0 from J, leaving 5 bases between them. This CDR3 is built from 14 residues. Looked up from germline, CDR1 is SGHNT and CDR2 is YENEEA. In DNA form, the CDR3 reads TGTGCCAGCAGCTTAGACGGCTACCAAGAGACCCAGTACTTC. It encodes CASSLDGYQETQYF. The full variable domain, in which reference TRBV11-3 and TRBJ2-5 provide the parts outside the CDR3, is EAGVVQSPRYKIIEKKQPVAFWCNPISGHNTLYWYLQNLGQGPELLIRYENEEAVDDSQLPKDRFSAERLKGVDSTLKIQPAELGDSAVYLCASSLDGYQETQYFGPGTRLLVL.

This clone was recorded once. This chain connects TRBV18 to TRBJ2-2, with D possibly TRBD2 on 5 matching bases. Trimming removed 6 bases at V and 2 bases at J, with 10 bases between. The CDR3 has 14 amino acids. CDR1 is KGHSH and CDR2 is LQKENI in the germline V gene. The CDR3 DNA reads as TGTGCCAGCTCGGTAGGGAGTAACACCGGGGAGCTGTTTTTT. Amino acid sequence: CASSVGSNTGELFF.

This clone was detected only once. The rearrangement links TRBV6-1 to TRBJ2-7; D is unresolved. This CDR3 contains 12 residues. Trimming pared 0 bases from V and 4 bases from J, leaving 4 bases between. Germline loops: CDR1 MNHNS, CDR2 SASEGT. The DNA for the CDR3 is TGTGCCAGCAGTGAAGCGGGGTACGAGCAGTACTTC. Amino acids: CASSEAGYEQYF.

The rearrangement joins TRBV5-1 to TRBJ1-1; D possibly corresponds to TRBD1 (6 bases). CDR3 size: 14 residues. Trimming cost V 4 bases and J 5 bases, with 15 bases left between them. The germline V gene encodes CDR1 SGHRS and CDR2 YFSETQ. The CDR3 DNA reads TGCGCCAGCAGCCTTTCTAGGGGGTCAACTGAAGCTTTCTTT. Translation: CASSLSRGSTEAFF.

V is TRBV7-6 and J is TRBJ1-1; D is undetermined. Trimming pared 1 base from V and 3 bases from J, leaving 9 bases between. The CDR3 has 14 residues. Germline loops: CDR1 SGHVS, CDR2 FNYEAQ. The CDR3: CASSLVPGDTEAFF. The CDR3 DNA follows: TGTGCCAGCAGCTTAGTACCCGGTGACACTGAAGCTTTCTTT.

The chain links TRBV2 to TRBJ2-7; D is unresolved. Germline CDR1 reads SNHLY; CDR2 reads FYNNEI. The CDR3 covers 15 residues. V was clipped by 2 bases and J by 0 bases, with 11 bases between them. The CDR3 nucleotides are TGTGCCAGCAGTGAAAAGCACGGTAGCTCCTACGAGCAGTACTTC. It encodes CASSEKHGSSYEQYF.

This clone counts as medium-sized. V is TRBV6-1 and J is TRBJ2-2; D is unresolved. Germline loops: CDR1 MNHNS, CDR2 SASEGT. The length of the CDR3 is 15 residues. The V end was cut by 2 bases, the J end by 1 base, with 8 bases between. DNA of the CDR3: TGTGCCAGCAGTGAATCCGTTCTGAACACCGGGGAGCTGTTTTTT. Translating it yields CASSESVLNTGELFF.

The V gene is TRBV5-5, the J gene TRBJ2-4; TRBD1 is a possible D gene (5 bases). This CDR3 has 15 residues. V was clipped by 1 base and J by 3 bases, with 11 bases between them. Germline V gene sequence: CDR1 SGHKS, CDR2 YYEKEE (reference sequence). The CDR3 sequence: CASSLNQGVKNIQYF. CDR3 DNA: TGTGCCAGCAGCTTGAATCAGGGCGTCAAAAACATTCAGTACTTC.

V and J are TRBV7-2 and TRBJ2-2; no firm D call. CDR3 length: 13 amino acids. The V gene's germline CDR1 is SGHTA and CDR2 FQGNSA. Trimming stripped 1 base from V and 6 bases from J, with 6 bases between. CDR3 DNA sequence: TGTGCCAGCAGCTTAGGATATCCCGGGGAGCTGTTTTTT. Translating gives CASSLGYPGELFF. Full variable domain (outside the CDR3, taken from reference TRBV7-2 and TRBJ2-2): GAGVSQSPSNKVTEKGKDVELRCDPISGHTALYWYRQSLGQGLEFLIYFQGNSAPDKSGLPSDRFSAERTGGSVSTLTIQRTQQEDSAVYLCASSLGYPGELFFGEGSRLTVL.

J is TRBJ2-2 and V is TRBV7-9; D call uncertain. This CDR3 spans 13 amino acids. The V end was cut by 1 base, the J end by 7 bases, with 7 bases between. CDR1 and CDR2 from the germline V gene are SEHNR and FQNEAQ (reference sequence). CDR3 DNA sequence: TGTGCCAGCAGCTTAGAGATCTTCGGGGAGCTGTTTTTT. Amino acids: CASSLEIFGELFF. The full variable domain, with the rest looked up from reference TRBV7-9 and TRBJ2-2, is DTGVSQNPRHKITKRGQNVTFRCDPISEHNRLYWYRQTLGQGPEFLTYFQNEAQLEKSRLLSDRFSAERPKGSFSTLEIQRTEQGDSAMYLCASSLEIFGELFFGEGSRLTVL.

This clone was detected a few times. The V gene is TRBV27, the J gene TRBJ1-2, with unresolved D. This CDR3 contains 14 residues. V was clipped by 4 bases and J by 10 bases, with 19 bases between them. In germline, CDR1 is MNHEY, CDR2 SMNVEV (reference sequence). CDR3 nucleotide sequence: TGTGCCAGCAGTTCCCGGAAAGGGCTTCTGGACTACACCTTC. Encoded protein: CASSSRKGLLDYTF.

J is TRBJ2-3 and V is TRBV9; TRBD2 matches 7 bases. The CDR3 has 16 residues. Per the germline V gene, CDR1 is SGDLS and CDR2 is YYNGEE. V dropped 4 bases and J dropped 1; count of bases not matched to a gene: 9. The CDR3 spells CASSPLGGTGTDTQYF. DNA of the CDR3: TGTGCCAGCAGCCCCCTCGGGGGGACTGGCACAGATACGCAGTATTTT.

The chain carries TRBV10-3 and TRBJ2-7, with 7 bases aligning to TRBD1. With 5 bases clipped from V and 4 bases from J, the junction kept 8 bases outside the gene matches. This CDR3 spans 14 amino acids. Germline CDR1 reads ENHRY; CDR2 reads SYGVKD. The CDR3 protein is CAISLDRVRYEQYF. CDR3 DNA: TGTGCCATCAGTTTAGACAGGGTACGGTACGAGCAGTACTTC.

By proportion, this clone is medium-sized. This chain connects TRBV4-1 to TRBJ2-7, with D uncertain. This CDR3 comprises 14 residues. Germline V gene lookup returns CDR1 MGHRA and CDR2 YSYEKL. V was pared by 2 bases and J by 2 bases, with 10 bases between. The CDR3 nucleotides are TGCGCCAGCAGCCAAATCCTCCTGGCCTACGAGCAGTACTTC. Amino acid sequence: CASSQILLAYEQYF.

The CDR3 region has the DNA TGTGCCAGCAGCCAAGTAGGGGAGAGCAATCAGCCCCAGCATTTT. Amino acid sequence: CASSQVGESNQPQHF. This rearrangement joins TRBV4-2 to TRBJ1-5, with D possibly TRBD1 on 5 matching bases. This CDR3 has 15 amino acids. V dropped 1 base and J dropped 1 base, with 8 bases sitting between them. Germline values: CDR1 LGHNA, CDR2 YNFKEQ.

The CDR3 bases are TGTGCCAGCAGTTCATTGTCGGGAACAGATACGCAGTATTTT. Amino acid sequence: CASSSLSGTDTQYF. The chain employs TRBV7-9 and TRBJ2-3; a possible D gene is TRBD2 (5 bases). Germline assignment: CDR1 SEHNR and CDR2 FQNEAQ (reference sequence). V was trimmed by 6 bases and J by 3 bases, leaving 13 bases between them. The CDR3 has 14 residues. The full variable domain, completed using reference TRBV7-9 and TRBJ2-3, is DTGVSQNPRHKITKRGQNVTFRCDPISEHNRLYWYRQTLGQGPEFLTYFQNEAQLEKSRLLSDRFSAERPKGSFSTLEIQRTEQGDSAMYLCASSSLSGTDTQYFGPGTRLTVL.

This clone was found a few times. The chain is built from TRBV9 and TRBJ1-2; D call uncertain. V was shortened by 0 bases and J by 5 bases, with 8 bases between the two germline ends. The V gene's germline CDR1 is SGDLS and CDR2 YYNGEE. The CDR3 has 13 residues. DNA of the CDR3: TGTGCCAGCAGCGTAGCGAACTGGTATGGCTACACCTTC. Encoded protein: CASSVANWYGYTF.

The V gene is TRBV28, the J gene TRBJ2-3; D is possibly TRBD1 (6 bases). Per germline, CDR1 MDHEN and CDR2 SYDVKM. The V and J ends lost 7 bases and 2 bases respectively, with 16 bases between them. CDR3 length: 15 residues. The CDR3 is CASTLGAADTDTQYF. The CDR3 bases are TGTGCCAGCACCCTGGGGGCGGCCGACACAGATACGCAGTATTTT. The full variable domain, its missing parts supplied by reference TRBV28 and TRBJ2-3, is DVKVTQSSRYLVKRTGEKVFLECVQDMDHENMFWYRQDPGLGLRLIYFSYDVKMKEKGDIPEGYSVSREKKERFSLILESASTNQTSMYLCASTLGAADTDTQYFGPGTRLTVL.

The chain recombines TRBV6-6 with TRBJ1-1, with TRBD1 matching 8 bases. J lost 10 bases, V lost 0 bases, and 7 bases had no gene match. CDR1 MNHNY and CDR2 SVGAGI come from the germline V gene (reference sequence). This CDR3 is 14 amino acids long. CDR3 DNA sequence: TGTGCCAGCAGTTACTCGACCAGACAGGGGAGAGCTTTCTTT. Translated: CASSYSTRQGRAFF.

The DNA of the CDR3 is TGTGCCAGCAGCTTAGAACCAGTTTGGGCCTACGAGCAGTACTTC. This codes for CASSLEPVWAYEQYF. The J gene is TRBJ2-7, the V gene TRBV11-2, with D uncertain. The CDR3 contains 15 residues. Germline CDR1 reads SGHAT; CDR2 reads FQNNGV. Trimming left V 0 bases short and J 2 bases short, with 11 bases between. Filled out from reference TRBV11-2 and TRBJ2-7, the complete variable domain reads EAGVAQSPRYKIIEKRQSVAFWCNPISGHATLYWYQQILGQGPKLLIQFQNNGVVDDSQLPKDRFSAERLKGVDSTLKIQPAKLEDSAVYLCASSLEPVWAYEQYFGPGTRLTVT.

CDR3 sequence: CASSLARDDRSNTGELFF. The DNA for the CDR3 is TGCGCCAGCAGCTTGGCCAGGGATGACAGGTCGAACACCGGGGAGCTGTTTTTT. J is TRBJ2-2 and V is TRBV5-1; the D gene is possibly TRBD1 (6 bases). The CDR3 sequence is 18 residues long. Per germline, CDR1 SGHRS and CDR2 YFSETQ. Trimming took 0 bases from V and 0 from J, leaving 15 bases between them.

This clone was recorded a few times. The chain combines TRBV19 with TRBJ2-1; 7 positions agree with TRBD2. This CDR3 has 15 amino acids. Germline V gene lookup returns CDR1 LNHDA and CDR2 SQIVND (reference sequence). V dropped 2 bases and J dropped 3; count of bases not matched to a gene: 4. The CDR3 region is CASSIQAGLYNEQFF. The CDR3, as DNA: TGTGCCAGTAGTATACAAGCGGGGCTCTACAATGAGCAGTTCTTC. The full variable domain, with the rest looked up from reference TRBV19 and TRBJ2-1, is DGGITQSPKYLFRKEGQNVTLSCEQNLNHDAMYWYRQDPGQGLRLIYYSQIVNDFQKGDIAEGYSVSREKKESFPLTVTSAQKNPTAFYLCASSIQAGLYNEQFFGPGTRLTVL.

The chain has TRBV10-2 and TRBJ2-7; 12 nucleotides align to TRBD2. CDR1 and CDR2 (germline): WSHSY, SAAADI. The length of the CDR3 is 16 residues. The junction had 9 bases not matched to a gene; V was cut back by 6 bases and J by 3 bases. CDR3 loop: CASSALAGGTLYEQYF. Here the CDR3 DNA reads TGCGCCAGCAGCGCACTAGCGGGGGGAACTCTCTACGAGCAGTACTTC.

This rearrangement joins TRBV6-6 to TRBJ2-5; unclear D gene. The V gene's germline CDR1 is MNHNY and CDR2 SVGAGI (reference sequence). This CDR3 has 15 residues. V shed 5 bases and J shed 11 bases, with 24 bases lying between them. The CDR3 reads CASSQYSDQRIRQYF. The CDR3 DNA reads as TGTGCCAGCAGTCAATACTCGGACCAACGGATCCGGCAGTACTTC.

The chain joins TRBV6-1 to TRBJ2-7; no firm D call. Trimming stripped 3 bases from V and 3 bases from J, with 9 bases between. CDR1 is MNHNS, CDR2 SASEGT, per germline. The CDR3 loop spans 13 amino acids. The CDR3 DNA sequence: TGTGCCAGCAGTGATGTCAGCTACTACGAGCAGTACTTC. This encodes CASSDVSYYEQYF.

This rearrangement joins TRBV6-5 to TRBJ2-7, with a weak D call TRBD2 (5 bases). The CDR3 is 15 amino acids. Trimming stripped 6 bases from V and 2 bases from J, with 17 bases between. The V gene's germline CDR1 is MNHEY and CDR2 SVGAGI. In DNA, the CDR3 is TGTGCCAGCAGACCCGGCCCGGACTTTCCCTACGAGCAGTACTTC. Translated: CASRPGPDFPYEQYF.

The chain's CDR3 is CASDWDRGTYEQYF. In nucleotides, the CDR3 is TGTGCCAGCGATTGGGACAGGGGTACCTACGAGCAGTACTTC. This chain joins TRBV6-1 and TRBJ2-7; 10 bases line up with TRBD1. The CDR3 spans 14 residues. In germline, CDR1 is MNHNS, CDR2 SASEGT. Trimming at V came to 8 bases and at J to 2 bases, leaving 6 bases not matched to a gene.

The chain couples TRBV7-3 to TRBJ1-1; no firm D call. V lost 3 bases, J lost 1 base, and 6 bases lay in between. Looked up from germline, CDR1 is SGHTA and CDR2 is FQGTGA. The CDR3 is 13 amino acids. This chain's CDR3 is CASSFGRNTEAFF. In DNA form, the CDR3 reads TGTGCCAGCAGCTTTGGGAGGAACACTGAAGCTTTCTTT.

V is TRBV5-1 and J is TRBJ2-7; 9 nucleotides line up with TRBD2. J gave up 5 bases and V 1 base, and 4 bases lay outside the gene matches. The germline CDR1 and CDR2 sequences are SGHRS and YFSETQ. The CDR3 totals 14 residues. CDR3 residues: CASSLQAGGNEQYF. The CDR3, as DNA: TGCGCCAGCAGCTTGCAAGCGGGGGGCAACGAGCAGTACTTC.